Here is one T cell receptor (beta chain) with its context. No antigen is known for it. With 60 Vbeta and 13 Jbeta primers, the PCR was carried out. The assay was immunoSEQ multiplex PCR, and TCRdb's table has in-frame clones only and misses some. Here the sample spans tens of thousands of clones, 65% to 90% being singletons. Germline CDR1 and CDR2: SGHRS and YFSETQ. The CDR3 consists of 15 residues. Losses at the gene ends were 4 bases for V and 3 bases for J; bases not matched to a gene: 10. This specimen comes from a study of cytomegalovirus exposure and HLA in healthy donors. Points from the study as a whole: Later analysis revealed greater clonal expansion in HLA-associated TCR beta chains than in equally common others.

The rearrangement links TRBV5-1 to TRBJ2-7; 7 bases align to TRBD1. This TCR came from a man between 65 and 79 years old in good health and CMV-seropositive. Material for sequencing was PBMCs. The CDR3 sequence is CASSDSGGMFYEQYF. The CDR3 nucleotides read TGCGCCAGCAGCGACTCAGGGGGAATGTTCTACGAGCAGTACTTC.